The clone carrying this T cell receptor beta chain was counted a few times. These data come from a study of T cells after yellow fever vaccination. This CDR3 region has 16 residues. Germline loops: CDR1 SGHRS, CDR2 YFSETQ. The trim removed 0 bases at V and 5 bases at J, leaving 9 bases unmatched. TCRdb re-derived calls from the 5' RACE reads in MiXCR, one entry per CDR3 protein. The sample records more than 300,000 distinct CDR3 sequences, approximately 4.5% being singletons. The input for sequencing was PBMCs, taken 15 days after the yellow fever booster vaccination. This receptor was obtained from a man younger than 30 who received the YFV17D yellow fever vaccine. V usage is TRBV5-1 and J usage is TRBJ2-3, with 7 bases aligning to TRBD1. The CDR3 DNA reads TGCGCCAGCAGCTTGGCCGGGAAAGGGGGCGTAGATACGCAGTATTTT. Translation: CASSLAGKGGVDTQYF.